This record covers a single T cell receptor (beta chain). These data belong to a study of T-cell memory formation after mild COVID-19. TCRdb itself ran the 5' RACE reads through MiXCR, one entry per CDR3 protein. In the table there are 400,000 to 500,000 distinct CDR3 sequences, roughly 18% of which are singletons. V lost 3 bases, J lost 6 bases, and 12 bases lay in between. The CDR3 extends over 13 amino acids. The origin of this receptor is a man aged 18 to 29 who had mild COVID-19 (a few samples of this study predate the infection). Cell type and time point are not known. This chain joins TRBV12-3 or TRBV12-4 and TRBJ2-7, with D unresolved. Sample: PBMCs or a T cell subset sorted from them (not recorded which). Here the CDR3 reads CASSFGRPSEQYF. In DNA, the CDR3 is TGTGCCAGCAGTTTCGGGCGGCCCAGCGAGCAGTACTTC.